The sequence of this TCR beta chain was determined in a study of T cell responses to AZD1222 COVID-19 vaccine. Points on this clone: What it binds is not known.

Measured with immunoSEQ multiplex PCR; TCRdb has only the in-frame clones, and not every one. The data contain 150,000 to 190,000 clones, over 70% of them singletons. The study, taken as a whole, reports: Repertoires were obtained solely post-peak T cell response. Reportedly, nearly half of unique spike TCRs recognized epitopes outside B.1.351/B.1.1.7 mutations.

CDR3 length: 12 residues. This chain links TRBV21-1 with TRBJ2-5; the DNA was not used to check the table's D call, TRBD1. TRBV21-1 is assigned pseudogene status. The sample consisted of peripheral blood, taken 28 days after the second AZD1222 dose. This receptor was obtained from an adult who received the AZD1222 COVID-19 vaccine. CDR3 region: CASSQVVETQYF. For the CDR3, the DNA is TGTGCCAGCAGTCAGGTTGTGGAGACCCAGTACTTC.